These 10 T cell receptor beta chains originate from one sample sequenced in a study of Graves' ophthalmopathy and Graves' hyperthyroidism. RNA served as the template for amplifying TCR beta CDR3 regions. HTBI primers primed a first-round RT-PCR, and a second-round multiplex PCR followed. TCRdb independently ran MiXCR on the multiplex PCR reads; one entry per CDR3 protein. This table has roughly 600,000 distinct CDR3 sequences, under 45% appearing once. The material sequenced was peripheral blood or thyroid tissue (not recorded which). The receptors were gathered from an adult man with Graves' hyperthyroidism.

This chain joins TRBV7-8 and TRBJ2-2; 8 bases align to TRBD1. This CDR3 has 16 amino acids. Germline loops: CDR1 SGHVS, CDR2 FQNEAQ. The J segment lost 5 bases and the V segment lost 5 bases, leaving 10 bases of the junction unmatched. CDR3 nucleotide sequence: TGTGCCAGCAGCCTAAGGCCAGGGGGCCGGACCGGGGAGCTGTTTTTT. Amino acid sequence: CASSLRPGGRTGELFF.

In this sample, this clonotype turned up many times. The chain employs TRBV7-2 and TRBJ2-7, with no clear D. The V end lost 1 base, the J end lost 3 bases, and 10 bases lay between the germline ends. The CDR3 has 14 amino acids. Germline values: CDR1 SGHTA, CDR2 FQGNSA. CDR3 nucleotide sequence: TGTGCCAGCAGCTTAGGCTATGGTATCTACGAGCAGTACTTC. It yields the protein CASSLGYGIYEQYF.

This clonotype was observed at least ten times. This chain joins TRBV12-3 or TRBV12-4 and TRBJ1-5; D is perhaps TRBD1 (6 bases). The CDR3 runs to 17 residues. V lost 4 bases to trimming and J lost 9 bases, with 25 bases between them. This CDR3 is CASSWVPGRQVGSPQHF. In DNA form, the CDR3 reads TGTGCCAGCAGTTGGGTACCCGGAAGACAGGTGGGATCGCCCCAGCATTTT.

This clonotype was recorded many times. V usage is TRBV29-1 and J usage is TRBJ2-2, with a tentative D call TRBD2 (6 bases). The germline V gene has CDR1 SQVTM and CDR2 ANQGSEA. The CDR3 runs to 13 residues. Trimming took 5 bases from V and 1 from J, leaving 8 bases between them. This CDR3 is CSVRDLNTGELFF. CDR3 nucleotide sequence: TGCAGCGTTCGGGACTTGAACACCGGGGAGCTGTTTTTT.

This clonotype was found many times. The CDR3 region has the DNA TGTGCCAGCAGTGAAAGGGTTAGCAATCAGCCCCAGCATTTT. This translates into CASSERVSNQPQHF. This sequence joins TRBV2 and TRBJ1-5; D is ambiguous. This CDR3 comprises 14 residues. Germline CDR1 is SNHLY and CDR2 is FYNNEI. Trimming removed 2 bases from V and 0 bases from J, with 5 bases in between.

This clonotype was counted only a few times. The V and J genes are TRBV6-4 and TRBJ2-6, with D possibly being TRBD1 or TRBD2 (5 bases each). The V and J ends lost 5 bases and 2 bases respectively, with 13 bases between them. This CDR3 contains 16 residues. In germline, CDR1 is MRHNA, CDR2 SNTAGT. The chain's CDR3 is CASSLRGVTGANVLTF. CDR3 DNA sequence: TGTGCCAGCAGTCTCCGAGGGGTGACTGGGGCCAACGTCCTGACTTTC.

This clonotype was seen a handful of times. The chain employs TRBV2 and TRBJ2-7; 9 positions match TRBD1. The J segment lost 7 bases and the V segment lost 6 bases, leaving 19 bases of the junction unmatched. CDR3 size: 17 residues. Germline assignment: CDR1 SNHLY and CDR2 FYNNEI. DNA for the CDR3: TGTGCCAGCAGCCAAGAAGTTGGGACAGGGCCCCTTTTGGAGCAGTACTTC. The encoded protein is CASSQEVGTGPLLEQYF.

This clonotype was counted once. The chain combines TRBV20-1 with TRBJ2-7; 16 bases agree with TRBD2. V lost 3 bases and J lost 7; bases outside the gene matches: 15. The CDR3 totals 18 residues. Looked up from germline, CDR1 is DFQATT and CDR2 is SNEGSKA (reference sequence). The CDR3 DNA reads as TGCAGTGCTAGGGGACTAGCGGGGGGGACAATGAGCTACAATGAGCAGTACTTC. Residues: CSARGLAGGTMSYNEQYF.

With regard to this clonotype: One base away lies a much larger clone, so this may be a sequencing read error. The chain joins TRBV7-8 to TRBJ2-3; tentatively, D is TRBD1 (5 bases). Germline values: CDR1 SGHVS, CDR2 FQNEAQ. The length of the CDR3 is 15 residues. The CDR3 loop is CASSFGLGSTGTQYF. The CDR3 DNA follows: TGTGCCAGCAGCTTCGGTCTGGGAAGCACAGGTACGCAGTATTTT.

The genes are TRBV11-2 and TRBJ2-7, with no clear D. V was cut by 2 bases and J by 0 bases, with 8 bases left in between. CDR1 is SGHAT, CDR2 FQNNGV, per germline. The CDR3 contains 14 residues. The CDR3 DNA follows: TGTGCCAGCAGCTTACTTGAAAACTCCTACGAGCAGTACTTC. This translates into CASSLLENSYEQYF.